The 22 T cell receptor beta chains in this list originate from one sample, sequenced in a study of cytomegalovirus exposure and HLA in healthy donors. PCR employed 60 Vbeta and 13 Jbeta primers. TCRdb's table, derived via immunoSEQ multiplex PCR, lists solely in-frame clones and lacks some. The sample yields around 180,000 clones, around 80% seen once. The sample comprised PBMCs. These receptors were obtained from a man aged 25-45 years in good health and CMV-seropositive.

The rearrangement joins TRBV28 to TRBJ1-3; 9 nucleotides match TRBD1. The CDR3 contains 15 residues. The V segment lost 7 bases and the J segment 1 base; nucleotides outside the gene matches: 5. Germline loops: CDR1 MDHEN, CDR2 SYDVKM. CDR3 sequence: CASIQGASSGNTIYF. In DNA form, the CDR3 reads TGTGCCAGCATACAGGGGGCGTCTTCTGGAAACACCATATATTTT.

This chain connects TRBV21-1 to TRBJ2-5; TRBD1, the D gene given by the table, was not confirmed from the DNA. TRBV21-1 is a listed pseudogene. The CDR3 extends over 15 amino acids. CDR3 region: CASREQGAYQETQYF. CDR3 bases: TGTGCCAGCAGGGAGCAGGGGGCTTACCAAGAGACCCAGTACTTC.

The chain's CDR3 is CASSTYRTSSYEQYF. The CDR3 DNA is TGTGCCAGCAGCACCTATAGAACTAGCAGCTACGAGCAGTACTTC. The rearrangement uses TRBV11-2 and TRBJ2-7; D perhaps matches TRBD2 (6 bases). Between the trimmed V and J ends, which lost 5 bases and 3 bases, there was a span of 17 bases. CDR1 and CDR2 (germline): SGHAT, FQNNGV. The CDR3 extends over 15 amino acids.

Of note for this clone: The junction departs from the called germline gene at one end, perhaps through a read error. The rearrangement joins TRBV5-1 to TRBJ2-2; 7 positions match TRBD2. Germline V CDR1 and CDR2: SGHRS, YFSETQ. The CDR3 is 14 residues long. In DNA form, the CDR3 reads TGCGCCAGCAGCTTGGAGTTGTTTGGCGGGGGGCTGTTTTTT. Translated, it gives CASSLELFGGGLFF.

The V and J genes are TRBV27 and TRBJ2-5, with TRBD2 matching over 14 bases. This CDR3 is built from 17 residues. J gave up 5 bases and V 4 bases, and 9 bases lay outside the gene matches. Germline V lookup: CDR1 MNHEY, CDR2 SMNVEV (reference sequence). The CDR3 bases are TGTGCCAGCAGTTCCCACGGACTAGCGGGAGGTGGTGAGACCCAGTACTTC. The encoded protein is CASSSHGLAGGGETQYF.

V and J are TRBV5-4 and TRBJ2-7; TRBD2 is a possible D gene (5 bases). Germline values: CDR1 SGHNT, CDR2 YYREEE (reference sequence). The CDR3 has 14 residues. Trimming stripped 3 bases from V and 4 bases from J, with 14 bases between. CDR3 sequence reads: CASSSLGRDYEQYF. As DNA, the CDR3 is TGTGCCAGCAGCTCACTAGGCAGAGATTACGAGCAGTACTTC.

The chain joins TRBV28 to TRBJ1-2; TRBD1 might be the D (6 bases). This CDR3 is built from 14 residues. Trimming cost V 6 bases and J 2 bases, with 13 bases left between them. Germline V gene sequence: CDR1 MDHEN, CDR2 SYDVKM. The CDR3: CASRGGGANYGYTF. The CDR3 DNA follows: TGTGCCAGCAGAGGTGGGGGCGCGAACTATGGCTACACCTTC.

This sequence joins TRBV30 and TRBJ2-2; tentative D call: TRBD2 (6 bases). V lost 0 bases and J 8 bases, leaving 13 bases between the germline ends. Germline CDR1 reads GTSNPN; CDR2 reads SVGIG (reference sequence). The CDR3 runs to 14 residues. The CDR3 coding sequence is TGTGCCTGGAGTGTAAGGGCGAGCGGGGGGGAGCTGTTTTTT. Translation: CAWSVRASGGELFF.

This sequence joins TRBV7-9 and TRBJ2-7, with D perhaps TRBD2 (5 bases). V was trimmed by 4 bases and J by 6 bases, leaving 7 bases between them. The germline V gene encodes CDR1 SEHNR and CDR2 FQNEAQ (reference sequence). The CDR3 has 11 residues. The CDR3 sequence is CASSSGLEQYF. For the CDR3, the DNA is TGTGCCAGCAGCTCCGGACTCGAGCAGTACTTC.

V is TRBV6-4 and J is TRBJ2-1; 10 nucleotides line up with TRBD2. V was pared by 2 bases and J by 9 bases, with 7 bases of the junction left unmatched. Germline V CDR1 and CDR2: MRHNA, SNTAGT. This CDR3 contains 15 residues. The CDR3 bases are TGTGCCAGCAGTGACGAAGCGGGAGGGCCGGGTGAGCAGTTCTTC. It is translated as CASSDEAGGPGEQFF.

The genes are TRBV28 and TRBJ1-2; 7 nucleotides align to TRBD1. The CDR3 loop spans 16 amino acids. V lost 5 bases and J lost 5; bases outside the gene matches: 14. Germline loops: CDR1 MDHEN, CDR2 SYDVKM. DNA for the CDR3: TGTGCCAGCAGTGCCCAGGGGGAGGCCGGGGGTTATGGCTACACCTTC. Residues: CASSAQGEAGGYGYTF.

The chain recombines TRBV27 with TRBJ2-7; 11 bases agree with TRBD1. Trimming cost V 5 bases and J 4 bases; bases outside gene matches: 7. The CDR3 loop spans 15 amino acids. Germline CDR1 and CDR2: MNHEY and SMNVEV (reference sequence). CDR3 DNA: TGTGCCAGCAGTCTCGCCGGGACAGGGGGTTACGAGCAGTACTTC. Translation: CASSLAGTGGYEQYF.

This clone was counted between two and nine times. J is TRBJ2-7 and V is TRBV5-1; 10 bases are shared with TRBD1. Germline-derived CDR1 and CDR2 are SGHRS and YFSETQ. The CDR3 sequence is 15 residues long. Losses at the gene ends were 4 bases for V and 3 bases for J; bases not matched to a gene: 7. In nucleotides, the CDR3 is TGCGCCAGCAGCAACCGGGACAGGGGAATCTACGAGCAGTACTTC. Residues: CASSNRDRGIYEQYF.

CDR3 bases: TGTGCCAGCAGTTATCCGGGACAGGGGAAGGACGAGCAGTACTTC. Its protein is CASSYPGQGKDEQYF. The genes are TRBV6-6 and TRBJ2-7; the match to TRBD1 covers 10 bases. Trimming removed 3 bases from V and 5 bases from J; junction bases left unmatched: 7. The CDR3 has 15 amino acids. Germline CDR1 reads MNHNY; CDR2 reads SVGAGI (reference sequence).

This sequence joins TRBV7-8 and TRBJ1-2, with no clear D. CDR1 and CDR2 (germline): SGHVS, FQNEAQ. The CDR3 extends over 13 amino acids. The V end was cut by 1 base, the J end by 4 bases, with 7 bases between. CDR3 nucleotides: TGTGCCAGCAGCTTAGGACACAGCTATGGCTACACCTTC. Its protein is CASSLGHSYGYTF.

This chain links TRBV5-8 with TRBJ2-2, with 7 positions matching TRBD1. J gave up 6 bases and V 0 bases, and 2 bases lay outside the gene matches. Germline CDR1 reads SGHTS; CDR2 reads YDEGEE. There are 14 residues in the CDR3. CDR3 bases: TGTGCCAGCAGCTTGGGGCAGGGGGCCGGGGAGCTGTTTTTT. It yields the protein CASSLGQGAGELFF.

CDR3 sequence reads: CASSPTPSYRGNTGELFF. The CDR3, as DNA: TGCGCCAGCAGCCCCACTCCAAGTTACAGGGGGAACACCGGGGAGCTGTTTTTT. This chain links TRBV5-1 with TRBJ2-2, with 7 nucleotides matching TRBD1. V was clipped by 4 bases and J by 1 base; unmatched bases: 13. The CDR3 spans 18 residues. The germline V gene has CDR1 SGHRS and CDR2 YFSETQ.

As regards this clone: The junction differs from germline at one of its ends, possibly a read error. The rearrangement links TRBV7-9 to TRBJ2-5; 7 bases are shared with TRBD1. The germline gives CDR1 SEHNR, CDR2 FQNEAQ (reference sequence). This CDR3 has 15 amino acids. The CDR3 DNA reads TGTTCCAGCAGCTCCCGGGACAGAAGAAAAGAGACCCAGTACTTC. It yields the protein CSSSSRDRRKETQYF.

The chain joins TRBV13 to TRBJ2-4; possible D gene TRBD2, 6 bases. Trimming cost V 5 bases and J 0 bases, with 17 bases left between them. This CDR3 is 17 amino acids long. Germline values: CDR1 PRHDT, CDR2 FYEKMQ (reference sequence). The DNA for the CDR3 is TGTGCCAGCAGCCTGGCCATAAGGGACTTAGCCAAAAACATTCAGTACTTC. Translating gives CASSLAIRDLAKNIQYF.

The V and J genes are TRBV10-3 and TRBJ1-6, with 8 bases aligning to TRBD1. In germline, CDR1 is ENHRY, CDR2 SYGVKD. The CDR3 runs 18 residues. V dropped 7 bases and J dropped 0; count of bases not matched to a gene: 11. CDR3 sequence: CAITENRDRFSYNSPLHF. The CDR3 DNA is TGTGCCATCACTGAAAACCGGGACAGGTTCTCCTATAATTCACCCCTCCACTTT.

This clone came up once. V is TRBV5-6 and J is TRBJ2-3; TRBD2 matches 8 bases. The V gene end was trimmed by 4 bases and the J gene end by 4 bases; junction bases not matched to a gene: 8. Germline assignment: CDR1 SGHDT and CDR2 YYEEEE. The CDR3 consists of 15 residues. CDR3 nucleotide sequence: TGTGCCAGCAGCCCGGGAGGGTGCGGGTCAGATACGCAGTATTTT. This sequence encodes CASSPGGCGSDTQYF.

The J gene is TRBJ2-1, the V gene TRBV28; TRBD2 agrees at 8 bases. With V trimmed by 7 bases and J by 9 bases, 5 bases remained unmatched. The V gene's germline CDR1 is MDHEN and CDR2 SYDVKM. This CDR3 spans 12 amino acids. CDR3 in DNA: TGTGCCAGCACCGTCCGGGAGGGTGAGCAGTTCTTC. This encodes CASTVREGEQFF.